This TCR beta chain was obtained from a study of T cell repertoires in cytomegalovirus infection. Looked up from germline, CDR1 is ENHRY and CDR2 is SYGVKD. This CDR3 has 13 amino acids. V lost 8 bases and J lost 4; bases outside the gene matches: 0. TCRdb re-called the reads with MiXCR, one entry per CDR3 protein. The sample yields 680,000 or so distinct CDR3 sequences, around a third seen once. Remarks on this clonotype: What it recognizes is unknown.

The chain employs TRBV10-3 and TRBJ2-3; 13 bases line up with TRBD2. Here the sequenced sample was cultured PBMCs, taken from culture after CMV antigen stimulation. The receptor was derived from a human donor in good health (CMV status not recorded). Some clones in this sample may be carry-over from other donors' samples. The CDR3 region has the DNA TGTGCCATCGGACTAGCGGGGGCAGATACGCAGTATTTT. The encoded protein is CAIGLAGADTQYF.